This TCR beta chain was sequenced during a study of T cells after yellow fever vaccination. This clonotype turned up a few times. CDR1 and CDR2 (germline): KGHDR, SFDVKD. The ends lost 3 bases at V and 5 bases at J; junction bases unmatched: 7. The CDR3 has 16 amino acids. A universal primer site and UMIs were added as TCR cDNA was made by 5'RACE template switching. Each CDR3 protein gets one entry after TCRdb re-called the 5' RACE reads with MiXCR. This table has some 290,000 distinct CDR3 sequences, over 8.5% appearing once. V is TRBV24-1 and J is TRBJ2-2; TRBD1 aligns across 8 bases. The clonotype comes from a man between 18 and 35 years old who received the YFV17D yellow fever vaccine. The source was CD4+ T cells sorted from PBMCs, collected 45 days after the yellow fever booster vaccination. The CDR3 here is CATSDRDRGSTGELFF. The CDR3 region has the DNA TGTGCCACCAGTGATCGTGACAGGGGTTCAACCGGGGAGCTGTTTTTT.